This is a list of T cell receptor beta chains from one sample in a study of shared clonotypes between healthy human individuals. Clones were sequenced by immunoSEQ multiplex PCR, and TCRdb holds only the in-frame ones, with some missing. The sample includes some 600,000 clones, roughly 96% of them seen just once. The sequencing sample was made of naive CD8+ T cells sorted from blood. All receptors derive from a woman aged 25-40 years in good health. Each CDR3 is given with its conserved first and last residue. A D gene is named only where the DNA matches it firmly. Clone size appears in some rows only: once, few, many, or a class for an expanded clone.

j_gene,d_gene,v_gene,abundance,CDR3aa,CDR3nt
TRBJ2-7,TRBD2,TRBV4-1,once,CASSQVQAGGYEQYF,TGCGCCAGCAGCCAAGTCCAAGCGGGAGGATACGAGCAGTACTTC
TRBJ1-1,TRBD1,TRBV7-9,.,CASSLATGGKPEAFF,TGTGCCAGCAGCTTGGCGACAGGGGGGAAGCCTGAAGCTTTCTTT
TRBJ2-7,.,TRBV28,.,CASSFGGSYEQYF,TGTGCCAGCAGTTTTGGAGGCTCCTACGAGCAGTACTTC
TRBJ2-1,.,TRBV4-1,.,CASSQTGTHNEQFF,TGCGCCAGCAGCCAAACCGGGACCCACAATGAGCAGTTCTTC
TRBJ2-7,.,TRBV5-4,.,CASSPDRGSYEQYF,TGTGCCAGCAGCCCCGACCGGGGTAGCTACGAGCAGTACTTC
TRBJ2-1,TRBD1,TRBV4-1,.,CASSQEGQGYNEQFF,TGCGCCAGCAGCCAAGAGGGACAGGGCTACAATGAGCAGTTCTTC
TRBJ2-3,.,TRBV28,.,CASSLGGGATDTQYF,TGTGCCAGCAGTTTGGGTGGGGGGGCAACAGATACGCAGTATTTT
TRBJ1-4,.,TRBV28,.,CASSLGHRRDEKLFF,TGTGCCAGCAGTTTAGGCCACAGGAGGGATGAAAAACTGTTTTTT
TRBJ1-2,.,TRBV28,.,CASSASRVTYGYTF,TGTGCCAGCAGCGCGAGTCGGGTTACCTATGGCTACACCTTC
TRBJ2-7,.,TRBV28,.,CASSLPLTGNEQYF,TGTGCCAGCAGCCTACCTTTAACAGGGAACGAGCAGTACTTC
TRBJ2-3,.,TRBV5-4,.,CASSYYTDTQYF,TGTGCCAGCAGCTACTACACAGATACGCAGTATTTT
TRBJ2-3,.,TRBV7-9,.,CASSLVGRGLSTDTQYF,TGTGCCAGCAGCTTAGTTGGCAGGGGATTGAGCACAGATACGCAGTATTTT
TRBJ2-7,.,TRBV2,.,CASMVGSPSYEQYF,TGTGCCAGCATGGTCGGGAGTCCCTCCTACGAGCAGTACTTC
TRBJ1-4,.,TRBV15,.,CATKGSEEKLFF,TGTGCCACCAAGGGATCAGAGGAAAAACTGTTTTTT
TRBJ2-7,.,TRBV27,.,CASSSYLGAYEQYF,TGTGCCAGCAGTTCGTACCTTGGGGCCTACGAGCAGTACTTC
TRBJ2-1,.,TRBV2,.,CASSEAGLDYNEQFF,TGTGCCAGCAGTGAAGCGGGCCTGGACTACAATGAGCAGTTCTTC
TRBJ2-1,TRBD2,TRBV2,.,CASSSSGNPYNEQFF,TGTGCCAGCAGTAGTAGCGGGAACCCGTACAATGAGCAGTTCTTC
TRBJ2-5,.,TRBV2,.,CASSEFLGETQYF,TGTGCCAGCAGTGAATTTTTAGGGGAGACCCAGTACTTC
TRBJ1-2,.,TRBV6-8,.,CASSYSKLSAVWEGNGYTF,TGTGCCAGCAGTTACTCGAAGCTGAGCGCAGTCTGGGAGGGGAATGGCTACACCTTC
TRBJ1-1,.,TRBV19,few,CASSYWAAEAFF,TGTGCCAGTAGTTATTGGGCAGCGGAGGCTTTCTTT
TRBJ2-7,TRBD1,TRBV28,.,CASSDLSGTGPEQYF,TGTGCCAGCAGTGACCTTTCTGGGACAGGGCCCGAGCAGTACTTC
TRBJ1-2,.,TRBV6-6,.,CASSYDVGQNYGYTF,TGTGCCAGCAGTTACGATGTAGGCCAAAACTATGGCTACACCTTC
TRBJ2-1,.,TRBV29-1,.,CSVEGGRSSYNEQFF,TGCAGCGTTGAAGGAGGTCGAAGCTCCTACAATGAGCAGTTCTTC
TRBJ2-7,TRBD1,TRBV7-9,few,CASSSPGTAEQYF,TGTGCCAGCAGCTCCCCGGGGACAGCCGAGCAGTACTTC
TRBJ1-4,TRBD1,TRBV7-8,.,CASSSLPGQDSNEKLFF,TGTGCCAGCAGCTCACTCCCGGGACAGGATTCTAATGAAAAACTGTTTTTT
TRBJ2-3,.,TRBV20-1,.,CSAAEGDTQYF,TGCAGTGCCGCTGAGGGAGATACGCAGTATTTT
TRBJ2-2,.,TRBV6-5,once,CASSYSEAGELFF,TGTGCCAGCAGTTACTCGGAAGCCGGGGAGCTGTTTTTT
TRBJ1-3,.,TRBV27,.,CASSFSILAEPGNTIYF,TGTGCCAGCAGTTTTTCCATTCTGGCTGAGCCTGGAAACACCATATATTTT
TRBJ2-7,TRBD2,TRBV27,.,CASSRGTSGAYEQYF,TGTGCCAGCAGTCGAGGGACTAGCGGGGCCTACGAGCAGTACTTC
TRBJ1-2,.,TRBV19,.,CASSMSVIHGYTF,TGTGCCAGTAGTATGAGTGTTATACATGGCTACACCTTC
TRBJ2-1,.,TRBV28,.,CASRGVLGGGEQFF,TGTGCCAGCAGGGGGGTCCTGGGAGGTGGTGAGCAGTTCTTC
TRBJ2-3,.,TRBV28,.,CASSLYGQSTDTQYF,TGTGCCAGCAGCCTTTACGGACAAAGCACAGATACGCAGTATTTT
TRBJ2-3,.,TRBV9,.,CASSDGVTYTDTQYF,TGTGCCAGCAGCGACGGGGTGACATACACAGATACGCAGTATTTT
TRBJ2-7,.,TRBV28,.,CASSWGTSSYEQYF,TGTGCCAGTTCATGGGGGACAAGCTCCTACGAGCAGTACTTC
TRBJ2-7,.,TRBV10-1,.,CASSEGVRGPYEQYF,TGCGCCAGCAGTGAGGGGGTAAGAGGTCCCTACGAGCAGTACTTC
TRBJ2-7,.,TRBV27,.,CASSQIRDLEQYF,TGTGCCAGCAGTCAGATTAGAGATCTCGAGCAGTACTTC
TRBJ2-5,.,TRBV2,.,CASSDDGGQETQYF,TGTGCCAGCAGCGACGACGGCGGCCAAGAGACCCAGTACTTC
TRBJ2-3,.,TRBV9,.,CASSTTVGGLGTDTQYF,TGTGCCAGCAGCACCACCGTAGGCGGGTTGGGCACAGATACGCAGTATTTT
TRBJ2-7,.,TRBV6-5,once,CASSRGDEQYF,TGTGCCAGCAGCAGGGGAGACGAGCAGTACTTC
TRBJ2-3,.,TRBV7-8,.,CASSVTGGTDTQYF,TGTGCCAGCAGCGTGACCGGTGGCACAGATACGCAGTATTTT
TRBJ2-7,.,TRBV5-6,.,CASSLAGHLHEQYF,TGTGCCAGCAGCTTGGCCGGACACCTCCACGAGCAGTACTTC
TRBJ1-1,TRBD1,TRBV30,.,CAWRQGGLGEAFF,TGTGCCTGGAGACAGGGGGGGTTGGGTGAAGCTTTCTTT
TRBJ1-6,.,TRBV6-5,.,CATQDRGNSPLHF,TGTGCCACCCAAGACCGGGGTAATTCACCCCTCCACTTT
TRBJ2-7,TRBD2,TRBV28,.,CASSSGLAGVYEQYF,TGTGCCAGCAGTTCCGGACTAGCGGGAGTTTACGAGCAGTACTTC
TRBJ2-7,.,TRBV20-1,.,CKAAHSYEQYF,TGCAAAGCGGCCCACTCCTACGAGCAGTACTTC
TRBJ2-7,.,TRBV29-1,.,CSVESGDRYEQYF,TGCAGCGTTGAAAGTGGGGATAGGTACGAGCAGTACTTC
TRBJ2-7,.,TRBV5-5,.,CASSFDGLGASTYEQYF,TGTGCCAGCAGTTTCGACGGCCTGGGGGCAAGTACCTACGAGCAGTACTTC
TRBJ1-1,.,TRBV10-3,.,CAISEAYQNTEAFF,TGTGCCATCAGTGAGGCCTATCAGAACACTGAAGCTTTCTTT
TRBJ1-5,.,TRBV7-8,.,CASSRDTLPSYQPQHF,TGTGCCAGCAGCAGGGACACACTCCCCTCATATCAGCCCCAGCATTTT
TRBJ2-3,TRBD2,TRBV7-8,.,CASSLLGGTSADTQYF,TGTGCCAGCAGCTTACTAGGCGGGACTAGCGCAGATACGCAGTATTTT
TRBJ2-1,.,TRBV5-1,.,CASSLRDISYNEQFF,TGCGCCAGCAGCCTCCGGGACATATCCTACAATGAGCAGTTCTTC
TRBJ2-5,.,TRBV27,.,CASSPTIGRETQYF,TGTGCCAGCAGTCCAACCATCGGGAGAGAGACCCAGTACTTC
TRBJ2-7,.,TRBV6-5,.,CASSTRINEQYF,TGTGCCAGCAGTACCAGGATTAACGAGCAGTACTTC
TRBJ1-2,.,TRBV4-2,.,CASSQERGNRIGYTF,TGTGCCAGCAGCCAAGAAAGGGGGAATCGTATTGGCTACACCTTC